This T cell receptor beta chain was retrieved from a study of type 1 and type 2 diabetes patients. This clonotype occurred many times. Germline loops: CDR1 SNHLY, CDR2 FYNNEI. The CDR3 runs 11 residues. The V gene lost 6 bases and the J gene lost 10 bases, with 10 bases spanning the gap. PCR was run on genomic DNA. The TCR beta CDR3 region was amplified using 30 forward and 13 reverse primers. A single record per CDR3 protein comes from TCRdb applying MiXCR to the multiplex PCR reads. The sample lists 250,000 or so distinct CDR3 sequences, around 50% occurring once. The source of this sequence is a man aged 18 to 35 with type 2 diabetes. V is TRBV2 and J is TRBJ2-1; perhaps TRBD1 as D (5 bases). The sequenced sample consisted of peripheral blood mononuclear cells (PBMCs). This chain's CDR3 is CASRDRKEQFF. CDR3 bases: TGTGCCAGCAGAGACAGAAAGGAGCAGTTCTTC. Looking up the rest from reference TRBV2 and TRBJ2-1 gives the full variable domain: EPEVTQTPSHQVTQMGQEVILRCVPISNHLYFYWYRQILGQKVEFLVSFYNNEISEKSEIFDDQFSVERPDGSNFTLKIRSTKLEDSAMYFCASRDRKEQFFGPGTRLTVL.